What follows describes a single TCR beta chain. Its specificity is unknown. This specimen belongs to a study of T cells in Graves' hyperthyroidism and ophthalmopathy. Findings of the study overall: Appearing also in blood were most of the thyroid clonotypes expanded above 0.001. With a median lead of roughly 6.8 months before onset, the model predicted ophthalmopathy.

Germline assignment: CDR1 SEHNR and CDR2 FQNEAQ (reference sequence). This CDR3 has 15 amino acids. V lost 7 bases and J 0 bases, leaving 15 bases between the germline ends. Diagnostic decisions used clinical symptoms, serum thyroxine and TRAb, thyroid ultrasound and orbital computed tomography. What was amplified from RNA transcripts were TCR beta CDR3 regions. The primer set for the first-round RT-PCR of the TCR CDR3 was HTBI. TCRdb recomputed calls from the multiplex PCR reads with MiXCR, one row per CDR3 protein. The table records about 840,000 distinct CDR3 sequences, about two fifths of them present only once.

The chain couples TRBV7-9 to TRBJ1-1, with D possibly TRBD1 on 6 matching bases. The sequence derives from a young man with Graves' hyperthyroidism. Sequenced: blood. The CDR3 loop is CASTFGRDMNTEAFF. CDR3 coding DNA: TGTGCCAGCACCTTCGGCAGGGACATGAACACTGAAGCTTTCTTT.